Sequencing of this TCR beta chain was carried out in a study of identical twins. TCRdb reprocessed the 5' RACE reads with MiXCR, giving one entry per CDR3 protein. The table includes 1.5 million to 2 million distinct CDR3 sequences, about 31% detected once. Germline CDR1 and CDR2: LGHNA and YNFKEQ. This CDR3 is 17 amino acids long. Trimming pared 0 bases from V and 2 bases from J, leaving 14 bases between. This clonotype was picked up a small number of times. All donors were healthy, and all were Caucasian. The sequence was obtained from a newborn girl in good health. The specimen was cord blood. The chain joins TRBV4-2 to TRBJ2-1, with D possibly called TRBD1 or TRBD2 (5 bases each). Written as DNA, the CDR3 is TGTGCCAGCAGCCAAGAGTATTGGGACCCCACCTACAATGAGCAGTTCTTC. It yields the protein CASSQEYWDPTYNEQFF.